This T cell receptor (beta chain) was sequenced for a study of neurological immune-mediated disorders. Regarding the study as a whole: Multiple sclerosis, the disease with the least TCR clonal expansion, fell below healthy controls, whereas HTLV-1-associated myelopathy showed the most.

This clonotype was picked up many times. Its antigen remains unknown. TCRdb passed the 5' RACE reads through MiXCR, listing each CDR3 protein once. The data show 35,000 or so distinct CDR3 sequences, about 9.3% seen once. The sequence derives from a woman aged 25 to 39 with HTLV-1-associated myelopathy (HAM/TSP). Sequencing input: PBMCs.

CDR3 sequence (DNA): TGTGCCATCAGTGGCCGGGACAGCCCAGGAAACACTGAAGCTTTCTTT. Its translation is CAISGRDSPGNTEAFF. The chain couples TRBV10-3 to TRBJ1-1; 7 positions agree with TRBD1. CDR1 is ENHRY and CDR2 is SYGVKD in the germline V gene. V lost 4 bases, J lost 2 bases, and 10 bases stayed unmatched. This CDR3 spans 16 amino acids.